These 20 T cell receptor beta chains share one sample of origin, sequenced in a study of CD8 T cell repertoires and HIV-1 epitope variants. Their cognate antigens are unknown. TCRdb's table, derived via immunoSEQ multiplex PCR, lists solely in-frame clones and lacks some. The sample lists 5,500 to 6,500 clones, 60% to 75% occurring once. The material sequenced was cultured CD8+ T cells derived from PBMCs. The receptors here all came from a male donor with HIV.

The CDR3 bases are TGTGCCAGCAGTGATGATTTAACGGGCTATAGCACAGATACGCAGTATTTT. This sequence encodes CASSDDLTGYSTDTQYF. The rearrangement links TRBV2 to TRBJ2-3; D is unresolved. This CDR3 comprises 17 residues. The germline V gene has CDR1 SNHLY and CDR2 FYNNEI. Trimming stripped 3 bases from V and 0 bases from J, with 16 bases between.

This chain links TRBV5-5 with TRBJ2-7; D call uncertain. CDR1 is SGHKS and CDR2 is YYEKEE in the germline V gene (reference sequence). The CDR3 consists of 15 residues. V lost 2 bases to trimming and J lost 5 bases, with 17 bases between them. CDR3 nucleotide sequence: TGTGCCAGCAGCTTCGAAGAGCGCCCAGGCGACGAGCAGTACTTC. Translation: CASSFEERPGDEQYF.

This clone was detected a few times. This CDR3 is CASSLPPKGYTF. CDR3 sequence (DNA): TGTGCCAGCAGCTTGCCCCCGAAGGGCTACACCTTC. This chain uses TRBV5-4 with TRBJ1-2; D unresolved. V lost 1 base to trimming and J lost 8 bases, with 9 bases between them. The CDR3 runs 12 residues. Germline V gives CDR1 SGHNT, CDR2 YYREEE (reference sequence).

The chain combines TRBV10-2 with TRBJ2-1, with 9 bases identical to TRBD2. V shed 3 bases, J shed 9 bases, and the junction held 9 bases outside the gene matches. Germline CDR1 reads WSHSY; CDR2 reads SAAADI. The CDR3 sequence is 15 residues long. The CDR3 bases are TGCGCCAGCAGTGATTCGAGCGGGGGGCAAGGTGAGCAGTTCTTC. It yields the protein CASSDSSGGQGEQFF.

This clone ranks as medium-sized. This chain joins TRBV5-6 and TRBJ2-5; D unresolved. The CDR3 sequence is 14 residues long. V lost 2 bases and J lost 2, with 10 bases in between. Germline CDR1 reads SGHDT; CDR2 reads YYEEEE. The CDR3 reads CASSFLTPQETQYF. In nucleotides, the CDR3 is TGTGCCAGCAGCTTCCTAACACCTCAAGAGACCCAGTACTTC.

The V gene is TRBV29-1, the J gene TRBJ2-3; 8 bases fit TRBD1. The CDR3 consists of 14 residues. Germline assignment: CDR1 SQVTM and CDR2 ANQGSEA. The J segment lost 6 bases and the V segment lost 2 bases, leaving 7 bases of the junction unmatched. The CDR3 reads CSVEWSQGADTQYF. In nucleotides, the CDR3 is TGCAGCGTTGAATGGTCCCAGGGGGCCGATACGCAGTATTTT.

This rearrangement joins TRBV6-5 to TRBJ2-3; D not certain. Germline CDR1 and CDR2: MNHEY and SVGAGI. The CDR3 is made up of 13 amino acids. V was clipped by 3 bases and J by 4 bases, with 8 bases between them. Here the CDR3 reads CASSYVFSDTQYF. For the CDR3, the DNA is TGTGCCAGCAGTTATGTCTTTTCAGATACGCAGTATTTT.

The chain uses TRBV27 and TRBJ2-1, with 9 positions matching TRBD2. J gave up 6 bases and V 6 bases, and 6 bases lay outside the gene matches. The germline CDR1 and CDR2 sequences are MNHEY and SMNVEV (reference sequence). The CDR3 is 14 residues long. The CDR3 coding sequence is TGTGCCAGCAGCCTCTTGCGGGGGGGCAATGAGCAGTTCTTC. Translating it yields CASSLLRGGNEQFF.

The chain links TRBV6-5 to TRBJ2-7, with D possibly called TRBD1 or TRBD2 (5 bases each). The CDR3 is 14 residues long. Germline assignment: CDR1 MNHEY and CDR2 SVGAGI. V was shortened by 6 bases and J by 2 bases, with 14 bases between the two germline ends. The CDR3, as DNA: TGTGCCAGCAGCCCCGGGGCGATTACCTACGAGCAGTACTTC. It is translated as CASSPGAITYEQYF.

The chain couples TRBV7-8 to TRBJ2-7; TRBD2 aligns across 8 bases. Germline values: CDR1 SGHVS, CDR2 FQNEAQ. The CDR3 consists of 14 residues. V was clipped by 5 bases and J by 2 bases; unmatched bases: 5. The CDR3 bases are TGTGCCAGCAGCCCCGGGACTAGAGCCTACGAGCAGTACTTC. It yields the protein CASSPGTRAYEQYF.

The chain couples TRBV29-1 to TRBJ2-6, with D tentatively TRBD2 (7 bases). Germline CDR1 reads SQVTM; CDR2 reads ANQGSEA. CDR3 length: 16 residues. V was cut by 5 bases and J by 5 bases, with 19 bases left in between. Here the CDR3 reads CSVFRGLQSRANVLTF. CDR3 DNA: TGCAGCGTTTTCAGGGGACTACAAAGTCGGGCCAACGTCCTGACTTTC.

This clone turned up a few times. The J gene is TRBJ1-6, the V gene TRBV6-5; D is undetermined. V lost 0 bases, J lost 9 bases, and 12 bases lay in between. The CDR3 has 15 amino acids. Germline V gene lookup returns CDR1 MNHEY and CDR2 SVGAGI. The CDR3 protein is CASSYSGQDLSPLHF. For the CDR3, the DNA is TGTGCCAGCAGTTACTCGGGCCAGGACCTTTCACCCCTCCACTTT.

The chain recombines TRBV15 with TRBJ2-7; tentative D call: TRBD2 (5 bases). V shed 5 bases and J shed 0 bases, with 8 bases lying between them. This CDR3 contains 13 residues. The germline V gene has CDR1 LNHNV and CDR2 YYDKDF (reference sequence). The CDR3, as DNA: TGTGCCACCAGCGACGGGGTCTCCTACGAGCAGTACTTC. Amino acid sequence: CATSDGVSYEQYF.

CDR3 sequence: CASSRGDFFTRGYTF. CDR3 sequence (DNA): TGTGCCAGCAGCCGGGGGGACTTCTTTACGCGTGGCTACACCTTC. The genes are TRBV14 and TRBJ1-2; a possible D gene is TRBD1 (5 bases). This CDR3 spans 15 amino acids. Germline CDR1 SGHDN, CDR2 FVKESK. Trimming removed 4 bases from V and 7 bases from J, with 19 bases in between.

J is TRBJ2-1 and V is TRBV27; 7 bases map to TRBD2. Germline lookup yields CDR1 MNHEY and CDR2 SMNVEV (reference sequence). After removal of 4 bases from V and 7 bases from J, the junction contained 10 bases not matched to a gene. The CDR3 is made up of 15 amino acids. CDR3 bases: TGTGCCAGCAGTTCCCTACTGGGACTACAGAATGAGCAGTTCTTC. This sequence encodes CASSSLLGLQNEQFF.

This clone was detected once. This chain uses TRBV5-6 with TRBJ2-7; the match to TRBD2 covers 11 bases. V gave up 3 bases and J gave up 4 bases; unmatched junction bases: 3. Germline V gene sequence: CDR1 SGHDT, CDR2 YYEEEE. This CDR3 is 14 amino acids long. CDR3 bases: TGTGCCAGCAGCTGGACTAGCGGGCGGTACGAGCAGTACTTC. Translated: CASSWTSGRYEQYF.

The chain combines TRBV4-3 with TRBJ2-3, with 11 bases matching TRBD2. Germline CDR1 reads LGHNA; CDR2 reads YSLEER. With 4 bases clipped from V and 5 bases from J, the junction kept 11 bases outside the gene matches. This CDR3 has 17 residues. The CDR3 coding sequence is TGCGCCAGCAGCCGTGGCCTAATAGCGGGGGGGCAAGATACGCAGTATTTT. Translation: CASSRGLIAGGQDTQYF.

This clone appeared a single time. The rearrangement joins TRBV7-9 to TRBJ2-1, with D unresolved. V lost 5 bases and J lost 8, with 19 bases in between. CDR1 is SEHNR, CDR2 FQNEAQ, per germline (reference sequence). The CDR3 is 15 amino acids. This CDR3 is CASSAALVRPHEQFF. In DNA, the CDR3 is TGTGCCAGCAGCGCCGCTTTGGTAAGGCCTCATGAGCAGTTCTTC.

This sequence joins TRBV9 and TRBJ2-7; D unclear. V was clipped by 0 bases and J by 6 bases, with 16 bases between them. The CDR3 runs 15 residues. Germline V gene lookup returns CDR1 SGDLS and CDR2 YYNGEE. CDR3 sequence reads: CASSVAPGPSGEQYF. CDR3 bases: TGTGCCAGCAGCGTAGCCCCCGGCCCCTCGGGCGAGCAGTACTTC.

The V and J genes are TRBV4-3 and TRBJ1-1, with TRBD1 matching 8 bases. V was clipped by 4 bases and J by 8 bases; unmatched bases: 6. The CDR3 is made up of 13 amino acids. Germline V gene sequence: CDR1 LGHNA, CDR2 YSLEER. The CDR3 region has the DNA TGCGCCAGCAGCCGTTTACAGGGGGAGGAAGCTTTCTTT. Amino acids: CASSRLQGEEAFF.